This T cell receptor beta chain was retrieved from a study of OX40 agonist ivuxolimab in advanced cancers. Sequencing was performed with immunoSEQ multiplex PCR; in TCRdb, only in-frame clones are kept and a portion is missing. The table has around 97,000 clones, 70% to 90% seen once. Trimming at V came to 6 bases and at J to 4 bases, leaving 0 bases not matched to a gene. Germline V gene sequence: CDR1 MNHEY, CDR2 SMNVEV (reference sequence). The CDR3 runs 13 residues. This TCR was recovered from an adult with an advanced solid tumor such as melanoma, head and neck, liver or kidney cancer. Specimen: CD4+ or CD8+ T cells sorted from blood, collected in a trial of the OX40 agonist ivuxolimab. This chain connects TRBV27 to TRBJ2-1, with 10 bases that match TRBD2. The CDR3: CASRLAGYNEQFF. The CDR3 DNA reads TGTGCCAGCAGACTAGCGGGATACAATGAGCAGTTCTTC.